The TCR beta chain under discussion was sequenced for a study of beta chain features in type 1 diabetes. Every bit of the isolated RNA underwent reverse transcription, so sequencing read expressed TCRB transcripts. Data came from immunoSEQ multiplex PCR; TCRdb stores just in-frame clones and leaves some out. Among roughly 170,000 clones listed, 10% to 15% were seen once. J gave up 5 bases and V 9 bases, and 15 bases lay outside the gene matches. The CDR3 extends over 16 amino acids. Germline CDR1 MDHEN, CDR2 SYDVKM. This sequence joins TRBV28 and TRBJ2-7; 11 bases are a match to TRBD2. This clonotype was sampled from a woman aged 18-30 years in good health. The specimen sequenced was central memory CD4+ T cells from blood. CDR3 DNA sequence: TGTGCCAGTGGGGCAAGCTCTAGCGGGAGGCGGCACGAGCAGTACTTC. As protein: CASGASSSGRRHEQYF.